One sample yielded the 28 T cell receptor beta chains listed below, sequenced in a study of cytomegalovirus exposure and HLA in healthy donors (dated by TCRdb to about 2017). Library generation was performed with the immunoSEQ multiplex PCR assay. For the multiplex PCR, a mixture combining 60 forward primers for TCR Vbeta segments and 13 reverse primers for TCR Jbeta segments was used. TCRdb mirrors the immuneACCESS table, restricted to in-frame sequences. Some clones are absent from its copies; in checked studies, under half trace to an unresolved V gene, and the reason for the others is unknown. The sample table contains about 140,000 clones; only one count was recorded for about four fifths of them. The ten largest clones capture roughly 2% of the sample. The sequenced sample was PBMCs. These receptors were collected from a man aged 25-45 years in good health and CMV-seronegative.

The chain employs TRBV5-1 and TRBJ1-1; 8 positions agree with TRBD1. V was clipped by 4 bases and J by 3 bases; unmatched bases: 2. Germline CDR1 is SGHRS and CDR2 is YFSETQ. This CDR3 comprises 13 residues. CDR3 in DNA: TGCGCCAGCAGCCAGGGGGCGGACACTGAAGCTTTCTTT. Its translation is CASSQGADTEAFF.

The V call is TRBV4-1, the J call TRBJ1-4, with a possible D match to TRBD1 (5 bases). The V and J ends lost 1 base and 11 bases respectively, with 11 bases between them. The CDR3 contains 13 residues. Germline CDR1 and CDR2: MGHRA and YSYEKL. The CDR3 here is CASSQAAGYKLFF. CDR3 DNA: TGCGCCAGCAGCCAAGCGGCAGGGTACAAACTGTTTTTT.

The rearrangement links TRBV5-1 to TRBJ1-5, with D unresolved. The CDR3 has 15 amino acids. Germline V lookup: CDR1 SGHRS, CDR2 YFSETQ. Trimming pared 0 bases from V and 2 bases from J, leaving 9 bases between. The CDR3 nucleotides read TGCGCCAGCAGCTTGGGAGGGTCCGGCAATCAGCCCCAGCATTTT. Translation gives CASSLGGSGNQPQHF.

The sample holds a few counts of this clone. The CDR3 sequence is CASSPGLTGELFF. CDR3 sequence (DNA): TGTGCCAGTAGCCCAGGGTTAACCGGGGAGCTGTTTTTT. This chain joins TRBV19 and TRBJ2-2, with D tentatively TRBD1 (5 bases). The CDR3 is 13 amino acids. CDR1 is LNHDA and CDR2 is SQIVND in the germline V gene (reference sequence). V was trimmed by 6 bases and J by 5 bases, leaving 10 bases between them.

The gene calls are TRBV5-6 and TRBJ1-2; D gene uncertain. V was pared by 0 bases and J by 8 bases, with 8 bases between. CDR3 size: 12 residues. CDR1 is SGHDT, CDR2 YYEEEE, per germline. CDR3 DNA: TGTGCCAGCAGCTTGGGGAGGCAGGGCTACACCTTC. Amino acid sequence: CASSLGRQGYTF.

The chain carries TRBV10-3 and TRBJ2-7; 10 nucleotides align to TRBD1. Germline V gene data show CDR1 as ENHRY and CDR2 as SYGVKD. There are 16 residues in the CDR3. V trimming: 3 bases; J trimming: 5 bases; junction bases outside the gene matches: 10. CDR3 sequence reads: CAISDLWDRGNNEQYF. For the CDR3, the DNA is TGTGCCATCAGTGACCTATGGGACAGGGGAAACAACGAGCAGTACTTC.

This chain connects TRBV6-1 to TRBJ2-5; 9 bases line up with TRBD2. The germline gives CDR1 MNHNS, CDR2 SASEGT. The trim removed 7 bases at V and 5 bases at J, leaving 11 bases unmatched. The CDR3 loop spans 15 amino acids. CDR3 sequence reads: CASNTGLAGGETQYF. The CDR3 nucleotides are TGTGCCAGCAATACGGGACTAGCAGGTGGTGAGACCCAGTACTTC.

V gene TRBV5-1 combines with J gene TRBJ1-1, with TRBD1 matching 10 bases. Germline CDR1 reads SGHRS; CDR2 reads YFSETQ. This CDR3 spans 13 amino acids. V lost 4 bases to trimming and J lost 5 bases; unmatched junction nucleotides: 2. The CDR3 DNA reads TGCGCCAGCAGCCAGGGACAGGGGACTGAAGCTTTCTTT. Protein product: CASSQGQGTEAFF.

The rearrangement joins TRBV5-1 to TRBJ2-1, with TRBD2 matching 8 bases. After removal of 6 bases from V and 6 bases from J, the junction contained 14 bases not matched to a gene. Germline CDR1 is SGHRS and CDR2 is YFSETQ. The CDR3 sequence is 16 residues long. CDR3 DNA: TGCGCCAGCACCCGGTTGACGGGGGGGCAAGGCAATGAGCAGTTCTTC. Its translation: CASTRLTGGQGNEQFF.

V gene TRBV5-6 combines with J gene TRBJ1-4, with 9 bases aligning to TRBD1. The CDR3 has 14 amino acids. Germline V gene data show CDR1 as SGHDT and CDR2 as YYEEEE. V gave up 4 bases and J gave up 8 bases; unmatched junction bases: 6. Here the CDR3 DNA reads TGTGCCAGCAGCAGGGACAGGGACTCGGAAAAACTGTTTTTT. Translation: CASSRDRDSEKLFF.

A few counts support this clone. The rearrangement joins TRBV19 to TRBJ2-5; 8 bases match TRBD2. This CDR3 has 16 residues. V was pared by 3 bases and J by 2 bases, with 8 bases of the junction left unmatched. CDR1 is LNHDA, CDR2 SQIVND, per germline (reference sequence). CDR3 sequence reads: CASSMPGLGVQETQYF. The DNA of the CDR3 is TGTGCCAGTAGTATGCCGGGACTAGGGGTACAAGAGACCCAGTACTTC.

V usage is TRBV5-4 and J usage is TRBJ1-2; weak D call: TRBD1 (6 bases). Germline V gene sequence: CDR1 SGHNT, CDR2 YYREEE (reference sequence). Trimming took off 7 bases at V and 5 bases at J, with 18 bases between the two ends. The CDR3 spans 14 residues. CDR3 in DNA: TGTGCCAGCGGCCCCGGGGGGGCACAATATGGCTACACCTTC. Translated, it gives CASGPGGAQYGYTF.

The chain combines TRBV19 with TRBJ2-7; the match to TRBD1 covers 7 bases. The CDR3 length is 15 residues. With 5 bases clipped from V and 0 bases from J, the junction kept 7 bases outside the gene matches. The V gene's germline CDR1 is LNHDA and CDR2 SQIVND (reference sequence). The CDR3 DNA is TGTGCCAGTAGTCACCCCGGGACAGCCTCCTACGAGCAGTACTTC. The encoded protein is CASSHPGTASYEQYF.

This chain connects TRBV14 to TRBJ1-1; D possibly corresponds to TRBD1 (6 bases). Deletions cut 1 base from V and 10 bases from J, with 13 bases between. Germline CDR1 SGHDN, CDR2 FVKESK. The CDR3 spans 13 residues. The CDR3 nucleotides are TGTGCCAGCAGCCAAGGTTTCGGGGGGCGAGCTTTCTTT. Translating it yields CASSQGFGGRAFF.

This clone was observed a handful of times. In DNA form, the CDR3 reads TGTGCCAGCAGGGGGGACAGGGCTGAGGACACTGAAGCTTTCTTT. It encodes CASRGDRAEDTEAFF. This chain joins TRBV27 and TRBJ1-1; 9 bases are a match to TRBD1. Germline V CDR1 and CDR2: MNHEY, SMNVEV (reference sequence). The CDR3 contains 15 residues. Germline trimming cut 6 bases from V and 3 bases from J; bases unmatched to any gene: 8.

Comments on this clone: An end of the junction does not agree with germline; a read error may underlie this. This chain connects TRBV30 to TRBJ1-2, with 9 bases identical to TRBD1. In germline, CDR1 is GTSNPN, CDR2 SVGIG (reference sequence). CDR3 length equals 14 residues. Here the CDR3 reads CAWFNRDREAGYPF. For the CDR3, the DNA is TGTGCCTGGTTCAACCGGGACAGGGAGGCTGGCTACCCCTTC.

Worth noting for this clone: Because the CDR3's place on the DNA is in doubt, the DNA is left out and the CDR3 is given as listed by TCRdb. The J gene is TRBJ2-2, the V gene TRBV19; the table's D call, TRBD2, has no DNA check behind it. Germline CDR1 and CDR2: LNHDA and SQIVND (reference sequence). Including both end residues, the CDR3 is 14 amino acids long. The CDR3 region is CASTSGSNTGELFF.

The genes are TRBV10-3 and TRBJ2-1; 10 bases fit TRBD1. The CDR3 has 17 residues. CDR1 is ENHRY, CDR2 SYGVKD, per germline. V shed 6 bases and J 1 base; nucleotides not matched to a gene: 9. The CDR3, as DNA: TGTGCCATCAGGCCACCCGAGGGACAGGGGTCCTACAATGAGCAGTTCTTC. Translation gives CAIRPPEGQGSYNEQFF.

The rearrangement joins TRBV7-8 to TRBJ1-1; a weak D match, TRBD1 (6 bases). The CDR3 loop spans 13 amino acids. CDR1 SGHVS and CDR2 FQNEAQ come from the germline V gene. The V gene lost 8 bases and the J gene lost 10 bases, with 20 bases spanning the gap. Here the CDR3 reads CASHRVRNGGAFF. CDR3 nucleotides: TGTGCCAGCCACAGGGTCAGGAATGGAGGAGCTTTCTTT.

The V call is TRBV6-6, the J call TRBJ1-1, with D perhaps matching TRBD1 (6 bases). Between the trimmed V and J ends, which lost 2 bases and 3 bases, there was a span of 10 bases. Per the germline V gene, CDR1 is MNHNY and CDR2 is SVGAGI (reference sequence). This CDR3 region has 14 residues. CDR3 protein: CASSYQGTDTEAFF. The CDR3 DNA is TGTGCCAGCAGTTACCAGGGGACGGACACTGAAGCTTTCTTT.

This clone was picked up one time. This chain links TRBV5-8 with TRBJ2-5, with 9 nucleotides matching TRBD1. The length of the CDR3 is 13 residues. Germline assignment: CDR1 SGHTS and CDR2 YDEGEE. J lost 4 bases, V lost 5 bases, and 3 bases had no gene match. CDR3 in amino acids: CASRRTGVETQYF. DNA of the CDR3: TGTGCCAGCAGACGGACAGGGGTAGAGACCCAGTACTTC.

The V and J genes are TRBV5-1 and TRBJ1-2; D is possibly TRBD1 (5 bases). V dropped 4 bases and J dropped 2 bases, with 15 bases sitting between them. The germline V gene has CDR1 SGHRS and CDR2 YFSETQ. CDR3 length equals 15 residues. CDR3 in amino acids: CASSPPSDRNYGYTF. DNA of the CDR3: TGCGCCAGCAGCCCACCCAGCGACAGAAACTATGGCTACACCTTC.

This clone occurred a few times. The V call is TRBV4-1, the J call TRBJ1-5; perhaps TRBD1 as D (6 bases). Germline CDR1 and CDR2: MGHRA and YSYEKL. Trimming stripped 3 bases from V and 0 bases from J, with 9 bases between. This CDR3 comprises 15 residues. CDR3 residues: CASSHHRDSNQPQHF. CDR3 nucleotides: TGCGCCAGCAGCCATCACAGGGATAGCAATCAGCCCCAGCATTTT.

This rearrangement joins TRBV18 to TRBJ2-7; D perhaps matches TRBD1 (6 bases). This CDR3 has 16 residues. CDR1 KGHSH and CDR2 LQKENI come from the germline V gene. The V end lost 6 bases, the J end lost 3 bases, and 21 bases lay between the germline ends. The CDR3 spells CASSTRGRGKGYEQYF. CDR3 coding DNA: TGTGCCAGCTCGACCAGGGGAAGGGGTAAGGGCTACGAGCAGTACTTC.

The V call is TRBV28, the J call TRBJ2-7, with TRBD1 matching over 8 bases. J lost 1 base, V lost 6 bases, and 17 bases had no gene match. From germline, CDR1 is MDHEN and CDR2 SYDVKM. This CDR3 is 18 amino acids long. The CDR3 spells CASSPVRDGQGRSYEQYF. The DNA for the CDR3 is TGTGCCAGCAGCCCGGTTCGGGACGGACAGGGAAGGTCCTACGAGCAGTACTTC.

The chain joins TRBV5-4 to TRBJ1-1; maybe TRBD1 (5 bases). V shed 5 bases and J shed 2 bases, with 13 bases lying between them. This CDR3 has 14 amino acids. Germline lookup yields CDR1 SGHNT and CDR2 YYREEE (reference sequence). DNA of the CDR3: TGTGCCAGCAGTCAGGATCAGGGTAACACTGAAGCTTTCTTT. It yields the protein CASSQDQGNTEAFF.

This clone was recorded at least ten times. Here the CDR3 reads CASSVGEDYSNQPQHF. The CDR3 DNA follows: TGTGCCAGCAGTGTTGGGGAGGATTATAGCAATCAGCCCCAGCATTTT. The V call is TRBV2, the J call TRBJ1-5; D unclear. V was cut by 4 bases and J by 0 bases, with 13 bases left in between. Germline CDR1 reads SNHLY; CDR2 reads FYNNEI. The CDR3 has 16 amino acids.

The chain has TRBV28 and TRBJ2-7; 7 nucleotides align to TRBD1. CDR3 size: 15 residues. The germline V gene encodes CDR1 MDHEN and CDR2 SYDVKM. The J segment lost 1 base and the V segment lost 6 bases, leaving 9 bases of the junction unmatched. CDR3 region: CASSITGQSSYEQYF. In DNA form, the CDR3 reads TGTGCCAGCAGCATCACGGGACAGTCGTCCTACGAGCAGTACTTC.